This TCR beta chain was identified in a study of CD8+ T cells in alopecia areata. As for the study in general: Tofacitinib treatment spanned 6 to 18 months, with 6 months off drug afterward.

Study-wide points: Sequenced scalp T cells also include alphabeta T cells resident in normal skin.

Germline loops: CDR1 SGHVS, CDR2 FQNEAQ. The length of the CDR3 is 11 residues. V gave up 5 bases and J gave up 6 bases, with 5 bases separating them. RNA was isolated and reverse transcribed to cDNA, the sequencing template. The assay was immunoSEQ multiplex PCR, and TCRdb's table has in-frame clones only and misses some. Of some 130,000 clones in the sample, almost 50% were seen once. In alopecia areata patients, both lesional scalp punch biopsies and peripheral blood were collected. A word on this clone: Its antigen is undetermined.

The sample consisted of CD8+ T cells sorted from blood, taken at week 0. This chain joins TRBV7-8 and TRBJ1-5, with D uncertain. The TCR originated in a human donor with alopecia areata. The CDR3 DNA is TGTGCCAGCAGCCAAGTTCAGCCCCAGCATTTT. This gives the protein CASSQVQPQHF.